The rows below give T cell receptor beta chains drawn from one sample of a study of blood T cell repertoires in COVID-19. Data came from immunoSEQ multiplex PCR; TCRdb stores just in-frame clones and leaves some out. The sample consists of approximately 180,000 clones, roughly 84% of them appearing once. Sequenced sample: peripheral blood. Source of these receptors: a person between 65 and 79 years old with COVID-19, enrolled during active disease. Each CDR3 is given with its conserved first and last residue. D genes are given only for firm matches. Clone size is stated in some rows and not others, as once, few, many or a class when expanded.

CDR3aa: CASSLGTGYYNEQFF
CDR3nt: TGTGCCAGCAGCTTGGGGACAGGTTATTACAATGAGCAGTTCTTC
abundance: few
v_gene: TRBV5-4
d_gene: TRBD1
j_gene: TRBJ2-1
len: 15

CDR3aa: CASSLGSGRGLAEAFF
CDR3nt: TGTGCCAGCAGCTTAGGAAGCGGCAGGGGGTTGGCTGAAGCTTTCTTT
abundance: -
v_gene: TRBV7-9
d_gene: TRBD1
j_gene: TRBJ1-1
len: 16

CDR3aa: CASSSSGRGGVGYTF
CDR3nt: TGTGCCAGCAGCTCCTCCGGGAGGGGAGGTGTGGGCTACACCTTC
abundance: -
v_gene: TRBV7-8
d_gene: -
j_gene: TRBJ1-2
len: 15

CDR3aa: CASSDIQNSNEKLFF
CDR3nt: TGTGCCAGCAGTGACATACAGAACTCTAATGAAAAACTGTTTTTT
abundance: -
v_gene: TRBV2
d_gene: -
j_gene: TRBJ1-4
len: 15

CDR3aa: CASSSQGNSYEQYF
CDR3nt: TGCGCCAGCAGCTCCCAGGGAAACTCCTACGAGCAGTACTTC
abundance: few
v_gene: TRBV5-1
d_gene: -
j_gene: TRBJ2-7
len: 14

CDR3aa: CASTLSGRGHNEQFF
CDR3nt: TGTGCCAGTACCCTTAGCGGGAGGGGTCACAATGAGCAGTTCTTC
abundance: -
v_gene: TRBV19
d_gene: TRBD2
j_gene: TRBJ2-1
len: 15

CDR3aa: CASSLRQGREETQYF
CDR3nt: TGTGCCAGCAGCCTGAGACAGGGGAGGGAAGAGACCCAGTACTTC
abundance: -
v_gene: TRBV7-9
d_gene: -
j_gene: TRBJ2-5
len: 15

CDR3aa: CASRRTVQETQYF
CDR3nt: TGTGCCAGCAGACGGACAGTACAAGAGACCCAGTACTTC
abundance: -
v_gene: TRBV12-3/TRBV12-4
d_gene: -
j_gene: TRBJ2-5
len: 13

CDR3aa: CASRGAGTGKWEQYF
CDR3nt: TGTGCCAGCAGGGGGGCCGGGACAGGGAAGTGGGAGCAGTACTTC
abundance: -
v_gene: TRBV6-5
d_gene: TRBD1
j_gene: TRBJ2-7
len: 15

CDR3aa: CASRDRGRTGELFF
CDR3nt: TGTGCCAGCAGAGACAGGGGACGAACCGGGGAGCTGTTTTTT
abundance: -
v_gene: TRBV6-5
d_gene: TRBD1
j_gene: TRBJ2-2
len: 14

CDR3aa: CASSVEGRPHEKLFF
CDR3nt: TGTGCCAGCAGCGTGGAAGGGAGGCCGCATGAAAAACTGTTTTTT
abundance: -
v_gene: TRBV9
d_gene: -
j_gene: TRBJ1-4
len: 15

CDR3aa: CASSKDRANTGELFF
CDR3nt: TGTGCCAGTAGCAAAGACAGGGCCAACACCGGGGAGCTGTTTTTT
abundance: -
v_gene: TRBV19
d_gene: TRBD1
j_gene: TRBJ2-2
len: 15

CDR3aa: CATSVGRTNYGYTF
CDR3nt: TGTGCCACCAGTGTGGGCAGGACTAACTATGGCTACACCTTC
abundance: -
v_gene: TRBV24-1
d_gene: -
j_gene: TRBJ1-2
len: 14

CDR3aa: CASSHSRGADTQYF
CDR3nt: TGCGCCAGCAGCCACTCCCGGGGGGCTGATACGCAGTATTTT
abundance: -
v_gene: TRBV4-3
d_gene: -
j_gene: TRBJ2-3
len: 14

CDR3aa: CSVLTGALNTEAFF
CDR3nt: TGCAGCGTCCTCACAGGGGCGCTAAACACTGAAGCTTTCTTT
abundance: -
v_gene: TRBV29-1
d_gene: TRBD1
j_gene: TRBJ1-1
len: 14

CDR3aa: CASSLGGDHQDTQYF
CDR3nt: TGTGCCAGCAGCTTAGGGGGGGACCATCAAGATACGCAGTATTTT
abundance: once
v_gene: TRBV7-9
d_gene: -
j_gene: TRBJ2-3
len: 15

CDR3aa: CASRDTSATGELFF
CDR3nt: TGTGCCAGCAGGGATACTAGCGCCACCGGGGAGCTGTTTTTT
abundance: -
v_gene: TRBV6-6
d_gene: TRBD2
j_gene: TRBJ2-2
len: 14

CDR3aa: CASSSTSGGTSKQFF
CDR3nt: TGTGCCAGCAGTTCCACCTCGGGGGGAACTAGCAAGCAGTTCTTC
abundance: -
v_gene: TRBV6-5
d_gene: TRBD2
j_gene: TRBJ2-1
len: 15

CDR3aa: CASSPTTGNYGYTF
CDR3nt: TGTGCCAGCAGTCCCACGACGGGGAACTATGGCTACACCTTC
abundance: few
v_gene: TRBV6-5
d_gene: -
j_gene: TRBJ1-2
len: 14

CDR3aa: CASSQSFSKGHEKLFF
CDR3nt: TGCGCCAGCAGCCAATCCTTTTCTAAGGGGCATGAAAAACTGTTTTTT
abundance: -
v_gene: TRBV4-3
d_gene: -
j_gene: TRBJ1-4
len: 16

CDR3aa: CASASAVNQPQHF
CDR3nt: TGTGCCAGCGCCTCTGCGGTAAATCAGCCCCAGCATTTT
abundance: -
v_gene: TRBV12-3/TRBV12-4
d_gene: -
j_gene: TRBJ1-5
len: 13

CDR3aa: CATQTGMNTEAFF
CDR3nt: TGTGCCACCCAGACAGGGATGAACACTGAAGCTTTCTTT
abundance: -
v_gene: TRBV2
d_gene: TRBD1
j_gene: TRBJ1-1
len: 13

CDR3aa: CSARGLAGGSNTGELFF
CDR3nt: TGCAGCGCCCGAGGGCTAGCGGGGGGCTCGAACACCGGGGAGCTGTTTTTT
abundance: -
v_gene: TRBV29-1
d_gene: TRBD2
j_gene: TRBJ2-2
len: 17

CDR3aa: CASSHPGGPEEFF
CDR3nt: TGTGCCAGCAGCCACCCGGGGGGCCCTGAGGAGTTCTTC
abundance: -
v_gene: TRBV11-1
d_gene: -
j_gene: TRBJ2-1
len: 13

CDR3aa: CAWSVTSPANTEAFF
CDR3nt: TGTGCCTGGAGCGTGACATCCCCCGCGAACACTGAAGCTTTCTTT
abundance: -
v_gene: TRBV30
d_gene: -
j_gene: TRBJ1-1
len: 15

CDR3aa: CASTEDSHSGNTIYF
CDR3nt: TGTGCCAGCACGGAGGACAGTCACTCTGGAAACACCATATATTTT
abundance: -
v_gene: TRBV28
d_gene: -
j_gene: TRBJ1-3
len: 15